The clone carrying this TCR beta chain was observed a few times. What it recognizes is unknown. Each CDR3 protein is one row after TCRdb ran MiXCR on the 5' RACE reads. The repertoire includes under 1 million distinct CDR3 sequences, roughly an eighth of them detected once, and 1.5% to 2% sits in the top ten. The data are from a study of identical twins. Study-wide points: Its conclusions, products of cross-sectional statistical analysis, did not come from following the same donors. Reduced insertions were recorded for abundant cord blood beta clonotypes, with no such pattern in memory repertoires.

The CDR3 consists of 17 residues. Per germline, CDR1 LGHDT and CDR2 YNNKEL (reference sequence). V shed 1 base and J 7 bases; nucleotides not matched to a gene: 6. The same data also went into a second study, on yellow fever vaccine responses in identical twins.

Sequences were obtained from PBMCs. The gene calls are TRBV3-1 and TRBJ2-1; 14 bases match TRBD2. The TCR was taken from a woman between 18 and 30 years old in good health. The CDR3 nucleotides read TGTGCCAGCAGCCAAGGACTAGCGGGGGGGCCGTGGAATGAGCAGTTCTTC. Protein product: CASSQGLAGGPWNEQFF.